This T cell receptor (beta chain) was documented in a study of blood T cell repertoires in COVID-19. Study-wide background: COVID-19 samples collected from the United States, Italy and Spain covered acute and convalescent phases.

J was trimmed by 5 bases and V by 5 bases; bases with no gene match: 8. CDR1 SGHTA and CDR2 FQGNSA come from the germline V gene. This CDR3 is built from 14 residues. Profiled with immunoSEQ multiplex PCR; TCRdb holds only in-frame clones, not every one. The table lists around 300,000 clones, just under 90% of them singletons. Participant age was roughly 18 to 89 years, and participants resided in approximately 25 US areas. Cohorts were determined from participant-reported clinical history. The sample comprised PBMCs or T cells enriched from blood (not recorded which). This sequence originates from a woman between 55 and 75 years old who had recovered from COVID-19. The gene calls are TRBV7-2 and TRBJ2-5, with TRBD1 matching over 7 bases. CDR3 sequence reads: CASSPTGSWETQYF. The CDR3 DNA is TGTGCCAGCAGCCCGACAGGGTCCTGGGAGACCCAGTACTTC. Based on the CDR3 plus reference TRBV7-2 and TRBJ2-5, the full variable domain is GAGVSQSPSNKVTEKGKDVELRCDPISGHTALYWYRQSLGQGLEFLIYFQGNSAPDKSGLPSDRFSAERTGGSVSTLTIQRTQQEDSAVYLCASSPTGSWETQYFGPGTRLLVL.